A selection of T cell receptor beta chains follows, all from one sample in a study of Ad26.COV2.S vaccination and SARS-CoV-2 variants. The assay was immunoSEQ multiplex PCR, and TCRdb's table has in-frame clones only and misses some. The table lists over 400,000 clones, about 90% of them singletons. The starting material was peripheral blood, obtained in a trial of Ad26.COV2.S vaccine versus placebo. These receptors were obtained from a person aged 18-65 years who received the Ad26.COV2.S COVID-19 vaccine or a placebo. CDR3s include the opening cysteine and the closing phenylalanine or tryptophan. D genes are given only for firm matches. Clone sizes are given selectively: once, few, many, or a class where the clone is expanded.

j_gene | d_gene | v_gene | abundance | CDR3nt | CDR3aa
TRBJ2-6 | TRBD1 | TRBV7-8 | NA | TGTGCCAGCAGCAAATGGGACAGACTACCCTCTGGGGCCAACGTCCTGACTTTC | CASSKWDRLPSGANVLTF
TRBJ2-2 | NA | TRBV7-9 | NA | TGTGCCAGCAGCTCCCTTGGGAGCGCCTCGAACACCGGGGAGCTGTTTTTT | CASSSLGSASNTGELFF
TRBJ2-7 | TRBD1 | TRBV19 | NA | TGTGCCAGTAGTATACAAGGACAGGGACCCTACGAGCAGTACTTC | CASSIQGQGPYEQYF
TRBJ1-1 | TRBD1 | TRBV27 | NA | TGTGCCAGCAGTTACCGACAGGGGAGGGCCACTGAAGCTTTCTTT | CASSYRQGRATEAFF
TRBJ1-1 | NA | TRBV7-9 | NA | TGTGCCAGCAACGAAGGGTACAGTGAAGCTTTCTTT | CASNEGYSEAFF
TRBJ1-1 | NA | TRBV20-1 | NA | TGCAGTGCTAGAGCGCAGGGGGAAGCTTTCTTT | CSARAQGEAFF
TRBJ1-4 | TRBD1 | TRBV6-5 | NA | TGTGCCAGCAGTTTGAGACAGGGTAGCAAAGAAAAACTGTTTTTT | CASSLRQGSKEKLFF
TRBJ2-5 | TRBD1 | TRBV28 | once | TGTGCCAGCAGTTTATGGAAAGGGACAGGAAAGTACCAAGAGACCCAGTACTTC | CASSLWKGTGKYQETQYF
TRBJ2-7 | TRBD2 | TRBV10-1 | NA | TGCGCCAGCAAATTTAGACTAGCGGGGCCCTACGAGCAGTACTTC | CASKFRLAGPYEQYF
TRBJ1-5 | TRBD1 | TRBV12-3/TRBV12-4 | NA | TGTGCCAGCGGATTAGGGGGCAGTCAGCCCCAGCATTTT | CASGLGGSQPQHF
TRBJ2-7 | TRBD1 | TRBV9 | NA | TGTGCCAGCAGTGGGACAGGCTCCTCCTACGAGCAGTACTTC | CASSGTGSSYEQYF
TRBJ1-1 | TRBD1 | TRBV3-1/TRBV3-2 | NA | TGTGCCAGCAGCCAAAAGCCGGGACAGAGAGCGGACACTGAAGCTTTCTTT | CASSQKPGQRADTEAFF
TRBJ2-7 | TRBD2 | TRBV5-4 | NA | TGTGCCAGCAGCTTTGGACTAGCGGGGGTCTTCCTCGAGCAGTACTTC | CASSFGLAGVFLEQYF
TRBJ1-2 | NA | TRBV5-4 | few | TGTGCCAGCAGCTACGCAGGGGATTATGGCTACACCTTC | CASSYAGDYGYTF
TRBJ2-7 | TRBD1 | TRBV5-4 | NA | TGTGCCAGCAGCCAGACTCTACGGACAGGGGACGAGCAGTACTTC | CASSQTLRTGDEQYF
TRBJ1-5 | NA | TRBV7-2 | once | TGTGCCAGCAGCGATCAAGGTTTAAGCAATCAGCCCCAGCATTTT | CASSDQGLSNQPQHF
TRBJ2-6 | NA | TRBV7-9 | few | TGTGCCAGCCAATTCGGGGCTGGGGCCAACGTCCTGACTTTC | CASQFGAGANVLTF
TRBJ2-5 | TRBD2 | TRBV10-2 | NA | TGCGCCAGCGGGACTAGCGGGGGGGTAGAGACCCAGTACTTC | CASGTSGGVETQYF
TRBJ2-3 | NA | TRBV27 | few | TGTGCCAGCAGACGTATTAGCACAGATACGCAGTATTTT | CASRRISTDTQYF
TRBJ2-1 | TRBD2 | TRBV4-2 | NA | TGTGCCAGCAGCCAAGATTTGTGGGGGGGTGACAATGAGCAGTTCTTC | CASSQDLWGGDNEQFF
TRBJ2-7 | NA | TRBV5-1 | NA | TGCGCCAGCAGCTTGGGTGGCTTTTCCTACGAGCAGTACTTC | CASSLGGFSYEQYF
TRBJ1-2 | TRBD1 | TRBV4-3 | once | TGCGCCAGCAGCCTCACCAACAGGGGAGGCTCCTATGGCTACACCTTC | CASSLTNRGGSYGYTF
TRBJ2-7 | NA | TRBV6-5 | NA | TGTGCCAGCAGTTACTCGATGTTGCCAAATTACGAGCAGTACTTC | CASSYSMLPNYEQYF
TRBJ2-3 | NA | TRBV11-3 | NA | TGTGCCAGCAGAAAACCAACAGGGTATGCAGATACGCAGTATTTT | CASRKPTGYADTQYF
TRBJ2-7 | NA | TRBV27 | NA | TGTGCCAGCAGACTAGGGACGGCGAGGAGGTACGAGCAGTACTTC | CASRLGTARRYEQYF
TRBJ1-1 | NA | TRBV2 | NA | TGTGCCAGCAGCTCCATAAGAAATGACCAGCCAAACACTGAAGCTTTCTTT | CASSSIRNDQPNTEAFF
TRBJ2-2 | TRBD1 | TRBV9 | NA | TGTGCCAGCAGCACGCGGACAGGGGGGCACGGGGAGCTGTTTTTT | CASSTRTGGHGELFF
TRBJ1-3 | TRBD1 | TRBV4-1 | NA | TGCGCCAGCAGCCAACCGACAGGGGGTCCTGGAAACACCATATATTTT | CASSQPTGGPGNTIYF
TRBJ1-5 | NA | TRBV20-1 | NA | TGCAGTGCTAGTAACAGGGACCAGCCCCAGCATTTT | CSASNRDQPQHF
TRBJ2-1 | TRBD2 | TRBV19 | NA | TGTGCCAGTAGTAAGAGGAGCGGGGATTCCTACAATGAGCAGTTCTTC | CASSKRSGDSYNEQFF
TRBJ1-4 | TRBD1 | TRBV25-1 | NA | TGTGCCAGCAGTGCAGACAGGGTTGGAGTAAATGAAAAACTGTTTTTT | CASSADRVGVNEKLFF
TRBJ1-2 | TRBD1 | TRBV6-6 | NA | TGTGCCAGCAGCCTACAGGGGGCGATTCATTATGGCTACACCTTC | CASSLQGAIHYGYTF
TRBJ2-7 | TRBD1 | TRBV28 | once | TGTGCCAGCAGTCTGACAGGGGTCAACTCCTACGAGCAGTACTTC | CASSLTGVNSYEQYF
TRBJ1-2 | NA | TRBV6-1 | NA | TGTGCCAGCAGTTTAGGGGACTATGGCTACACCTTC | CASSLGDYGYTF
TRBJ1-4 | NA | TRBV11-2 | few | TGTGCCAGCAGCCCAGCGGCCTTTCCCGATGAAAAACTGTTTTTT | CASSPAAFPDEKLFF
TRBJ2-7 | NA | TRBV12-3/TRBV12-4 | few | TGTGCCAGCAGCCCTCCTAGTTCCTACGAGCAGTACTTC | CASSPPSSYEQYF
TRBJ1-6 | TRBD1 | TRBV5-6 | NA | TGTGCCAGCAGATCGGTCGGACAGGGCATAACACCCCTCCACTTT | CASRSVGQGITPLHF
TRBJ1-2 | NA | TRBV18 | NA | TGTGCCAGCTCTCCACGTGACCAAAACTATGGCTACACCTTC | CASSPRDQNYGYTF
TRBJ2-1 | NA | TRBV5-4 | NA | TGTGCCAGCAGCTTGACGCAGGGAACCTACAATGAGCAGTTCTTC | CASSLTQGTYNEQFF
TRBJ1-1 | NA | TRBV28 | NA | TGTGCCAGTGGTAGTCGAGCTTTCTTT | CASGSRAFF
TRBJ2-7 | NA | TRBV5-1 | NA | TGCGCCAGCAGCCACGGGAATAGGGACACCTACGAGCAGTACTTC | CASSHGNRDTYEQYF
TRBJ1-6 | NA | TRBV7-9 | NA | TGTGCCAGCAGCTTAGTGTCGGGGGTCGGACCCCTCCACTTT | CASSLVSGVGPLHF
TRBJ2-2 | TRBD2 | TRBV19 | NA | TGTGCCAGTAGGACCGGGACTAGCGGGGGCGGTACCGGGGAGCTGTTTTTT | CASRTGTSGGGTGELFF
TRBJ2-1 | NA | TRBV19 | NA | TGTGCCAGTAGTATCGGAAATGAGCAGTTCTTC | CASSIGNEQFF
TRBJ2-4 | NA | TRBV5-3 | NA | TGTGCCGACCCCCAGGGGAAAAACATTCAGTACTTC | CADPQGKNIQYF
TRBJ1-4 | NA | TRBV4-1 | NA | TGCGCCAGCTCAGGACTAATGGATGAAAAACTGTTTTTT | CASSGLMDEKLFF
TRBJ1-2 | NA | TRBV7-2 | NA | TGTGCCAGCAGCCAAGACAGGACTAACTATGGCTACACCTTC | CASSQDRTNYGYTF
TRBJ1-2 | NA | TRBV2 | NA | TGTGCCAGCAGTCCGCGCGATGGAACCCTTGCTGATGGCTACACCTTC | CASSPRDGTLADGYTF
TRBJ1-2 | NA | TRBV28 | NA | TGTGCCAGCAGTTTTTCGATTACAACCGTTGGAGGGGGGCTAGGCTTC | CASSFSITTVGGGLGF
TRBJ1-3 | NA | TRBV19 | NA | TGTGCCAGTAGTATTTGGAGAGGCTCTGGAAACACCATATATTTT | CASSIWRGSGNTIYF
TRBJ1-1 | NA | TRBV28 | NA | TGTGCCAGCAGTTTTGGGGGAAACACTGAAGCTTTCTTT | CASSFGGNTEAFF
TRBJ1-4 | TRBD1 | TRBV7-8 | NA | TGTGCCAGCAGCTTGGACCGGGACAGCTATGAAAAACTGTTTTTT | CASSLDRDSYEKLFF